The 16 T cell receptor beta chains below come from one sample, sequenced in a study of blood T cell repertoires in COVID-19. The data were produced by immunoSEQ multiplex PCR, yet TCRdb's version contains in-frame clones alone and is incomplete. The sample yields approximately 290,000 clones, about 85% seen once. Material: peripheral blood. The origin of the receptors is a human donor with COVID-19, enrolled during active disease. The donor label of this sample is uncertain.

This CDR3 reads CASSPTDRVEVIYF. CDR3 nucleotides: TGTGCCAGCAGTCCTACGGACAGGGTCGAGGTCATATATTTT. The J gene is TRBJ1-3, the V gene TRBV28, with 8 bases fitting TRBD1. The V and J ends lost 5 bases and 12 bases, in that order; junction bases with no gene match: 12. The CDR3 contains 14 residues. Germline V CDR1 and CDR2: MDHEN, SYDVKM.

This clone turned up a few times. This chain uses TRBV27 with TRBJ2-1; a possible D gene is TRBD2 (6 bases). CDR1 MNHEY and CDR2 SMNVEV come from the germline V gene (reference sequence). V was cut by 0 bases and J by 7 bases, with 7 bases left in between. The CDR3 consists of 13 residues. CDR3 loop: CASSLSLANEQFF. As DNA, the CDR3 is TGTGCCAGCAGTTTATCGCTAGCGAATGAGCAGTTCTTC.

This chain joins TRBV28 and TRBJ1-2; 10 positions match TRBD1. Looked up from germline, CDR1 is MDHEN and CDR2 is SYDVKM. The CDR3 contains 14 residues. V lost 6 bases to trimming and J lost 4 bases; unmatched junction nucleotides: 5. The CDR3 bases are TGTGCCAGCAGCTGGGACAGGGGAATCTATGGCTACACCTTC. Residues: CASSWDRGIYGYTF.

This clone has at least ten counts. Within the sample, other DNA sequences also encode this same CDR3. The chain has TRBV28 and TRBJ1-4; 8 bases fit TRBD1. Unmatched junction bases numbered 9, after V lost 5 bases and J lost 7 bases. The CDR3 is made up of 15 amino acids. CDR1 is MDHEN and CDR2 is SYDVKM in the germline V gene. Written as DNA, the CDR3 is TGTGCCAGCAGTCCCCCGGACAGGGTTCGTGAAAAACTGTTTTTT. Its translation: CASSPPDRVREKLFF. The entire variable domain, with the rest obtained from reference TRBV28 and TRBJ1-4, is as follows: DVKVTQSSRYLVKRTGEKVFLECVQDMDHENMFWYRQDPGLGLRLIYFSYDVKMKEKGDIPEGYSVSREKKERFSLILESASTNQTSMYLCASSPPDRVREKLFFGSGTQLSVL.

The chain couples TRBV30 to TRBJ1-1, with D unresolved. Germline V gives CDR1 GTSNPN, CDR2 SVGIG (reference sequence). The CDR3 extends over 11 amino acids. Trimming stripped 0 bases from V and 7 bases from J, with 6 bases between. CDR3 nucleotide sequence: TGTGCCTGGAGTGTACACAATGAAGCTTTCTTT. Its translation is CAWSVHNEAFF.

The chain combines TRBV19 with TRBJ2-7; 8 positions agree with TRBD1. Germline trimming cut 3 bases from V and 3 bases from J; bases unmatched to any gene: 7. CDR1 and CDR2 from the germline V gene are LNHDA and SQIVND (reference sequence). The CDR3 runs 15 residues. CDR3 protein: CASSIDGTGYYEQYF. The CDR3, as DNA: TGTGCCAGTAGTATTGACGGGACAGGATACTACGAGCAGTACTTC.

The gene calls are TRBV6-5 and TRBJ2-2; D is possibly TRBD1 (6 bases). V was shortened by 7 bases and J by 4 bases, with 13 bases between the two germline ends. The germline V gene encodes CDR1 MNHEY and CDR2 SVGAGI. This CDR3 contains 14 residues. The CDR3 DNA reads TGTGCCAGCACCAGGGGTGTTACCACCGGGGAGCTGTTTTTT. This translates into CASTRGVTTGELFF.

This clone occurred a few times. The V call is TRBV25-1, the J call TRBJ1-2; possibly TRBD1 for D (5 bases). This CDR3 is 15 amino acids long. Deletions cut 4 bases from V and 2 bases from J, with 14 bases between. Per germline, CDR1 MGHDK and CDR2 SYGVNS. CDR3 DNA sequence: TGTGCCAGCAGTGGGGGCCTTACATTAAACTATGGCTACACCTTC. Protein product: CASSGGLTLNYGYTF.

In this sample, this clone turned up once. The CDR3 nucleotides are TGTGCCAGCAGCCCCAACTCTGGGGCCAACGTCCTGACTTTC. Protein product: CASSPNSGANVLTF. The V and J genes are TRBV7-3 and TRBJ2-6; no clear D gene. Germline CDR1 is SGHTA and CDR2 is FQGTGA. CDR3 length: 14 residues. V lost 5 bases and J lost 0, with 5 bases in between.

V usage is TRBV28 and J usage is TRBJ2-7, with 10 bases fitting TRBD2. Losses at the gene ends were 1 base for V and 6 bases for J; bases not matched to a gene: 6. In germline, CDR1 is MDHEN, CDR2 SYDVKM. The CDR3 has 15 amino acids. Here the CDR3 DNA reads TGTGCCAGCAGTTTATCGGCTAGCGGGAGCCGCGAGCAGTACTTC. Amino acids: CASSLSASGSREQYF.

The V and J genes are TRBV9 and TRBJ2-1; tentatively, D is TRBD2 (7 bases). V was clipped by 4 bases and J by 10 bases, with 24 bases between them. CDR1 and CDR2 from the germline V gene are SGDLS and YYNGEE. The CDR3 is 16 amino acids. The CDR3 spells CASSTLGGQSQAEQFF. CDR3 in DNA: TGTGCCAGCAGCACTCTGGGGGGGCAGAGCCAGGCCGAGCAGTTCTTC.

This clone was observed once. V usage is TRBV29-1 and J usage is TRBJ1-4, with no clear D. The CDR3 length is 13 residues. V was trimmed by 5 bases and J by 3 bases, leaving 10 bases between them. Germline CDR1 reads SQVTM; CDR2 reads ANQGSEA. CDR3 DNA sequence: TGCAGCGTTCAACCGGAGGCTAATGAAAAACTGTTTTTT. Translation gives CSVQPEANEKLFF.

This clone came up once. This sequence joins TRBV24-1 and TRBJ1-1; D remains ambiguous. Germline CDR1 reads KGHDR; CDR2 reads SFDVKD. The V end was cut by 3 bases, the J end by 7 bases, with 20 bases between. CDR3 length: 16 amino acids. CDR3 sequence: CATSDPSGIVPNEAFF. CDR3 DNA: TGTGCCACCAGTGATCCGTCGGGGATTGTCCCCAATGAAGCTTTCTTT.

The chain recombines TRBV10-3 with TRBJ2-7, with TRBD1 matching over 11 bases. With V trimmed by 5 bases and J by 6 bases, 3 bases remained unmatched. CDR1 is ENHRY, CDR2 SYGVKD, per germline. The CDR3 has 13 amino acids. CDR3 nucleotide sequence: TGTGCCATCAGTCCCGGGACAGGGGGCGAGCAGTACTTC. This codes for CAISPGTGGEQYF.

This chain joins TRBV10-3 and TRBJ1-1; D is unresolved. CDR3 length equals 14 residues. V was clipped by 2 bases and J by 0 bases, with 7 bases between them. Per the germline V gene, CDR1 is ENHRY and CDR2 is SYGVKD. CDR3: CAISELRMNTEAFF. DNA of the CDR3: TGTGCCATCAGTGAGCTCAGGATGAACACTGAAGCTTTCTTT.

In its sample, this clone was seen a few times. The rearrangement uses TRBV5-1 and TRBJ2-7, with D possibly matching TRBD1 (5 bases). This CDR3 spans 15 amino acids. Germline values: CDR1 SGHRS, CDR2 YFSETQ. V was trimmed by 1 base and J by 4 bases, leaving 15 bases between them. The CDR3 reads CASSLSSGQTYEQYF. The CDR3 DNA sequence: TGCGCCAGCAGCTTGTCTTCAGGGCAGACTTACGAGCAGTACTTC.